This TCR beta chain derives from a study of T cell responses to AZD1222 COVID-19 vaccine. Whole-study findings and limits: Reports say nearly half of spike-specific TCRs go after unmutated variant regions. Once two AZD1222 doses were given, Spike-specific TCR breadth and depth went up. Donors, mostly white British, included more females; clonal diversity was possibly underestimated.

Notes on this clone: Its antigen is not known.

The CDR3 totals 16 residues. From germline, CDR1 is SGHVS and CDR2 FNYEAQ. Between the trimmed V and J ends, which lost 2 bases and 4 bases, there was a span of 15 bases. The method was immunoSEQ multiplex PCR; TCRdb's version includes in-frame clones alone and lacks a portion of them. The data show some 140,000 clones, with approximately 92% seen just once and about 3% held by the top ten. The clonotype originates from an adult in good health. V is TRBV7-6 and J is TRBJ1-5; the D gene is possibly TRBD1 (5 bases). The sequencing used peripheral blood, collected on day 0 of AZD1222 vaccination. This CDR3 is CASSLFVAGGNQPQHF. The CDR3 DNA sequence: TGTGCCAGCAGCTTATTCGTTGCGGGGGGGAATCAGCCCCAGCATTTT.